Below are 9 T cell receptor beta chains sequenced from a single sample in a study of blood T cell repertoires in COVID-19. Data came from immunoSEQ multiplex PCR; TCRdb stores just in-frame clones and leaves some out. The sample comprises approximately 90,000 clones, 80% to 90% of which are singletons, and around 20% rests with the top ten. Source material: peripheral blood. Every receptor here comes from a woman over 75 with acute or convalescent COVID-19.

J is TRBJ2-6 and V is TRBV9; 7 nucleotides match TRBD2. CDR3 size: 15 residues. J lost 4 bases, V lost 3 bases, and 4 bases had no gene match. Germline CDR1 reads SGDLS; CDR2 reads YYNGEE. The CDR3 loop is CASSAGLGGANVLTF. The CDR3 DNA follows: TGTGCCAGCAGCGCCGGACTAGGGGGGGCCAACGTCCTGACTTTC.

This clone was seen once. The rearrangement uses TRBV2 and TRBJ2-3; 9 bases align to TRBD1. The V gene end was trimmed by 2 bases and the J gene end by 11 bases; junction bases not matched to a gene: 14. Per the germline V gene, CDR1 is SNHLY and CDR2 is FYNNEI. CDR3 length equals 16 residues. The CDR3 DNA is TGTGCCAGCAGTGAAAGAGACAGGGGGGGGACGATCAGGCAGTATTTT. As protein: CASSERDRGGTIRQYF. Using reference TRBV2 and TRBJ2-3 for the parts outside the CDR3, the full variable domain is EPEVTQTPSHQVTQMGQEVILRCVPISNHLYFYWYRQILGQKVEFLVSFYNNEISEKSEIFDDQFSVERPDGSNFTLKIRSTKLEDSAMYFCASSERDRGGTIRQYFGPGTRLTVL.

By sample share, this clone is medium-sized. The J gene is TRBJ2-1, the V gene TRBV15; TRBD1 agrees at 11 bases. The CDR3 has 16 residues. The trim removed 1 base at V and 2 bases at J, leaving 1 base unmatched. In germline, CDR1 is LNHNV, CDR2 YYDKDF (reference sequence). The CDR3 nucleotides read TGTGCCACCAGCAGAGGGACAGGGGGCACCTACAATGAGCAGTTCTTC. Its protein product is CATSRGTGGTYNEQFF.

V and J are TRBV7-9 and TRBJ2-1, with TRBD2 matching 8 bases. CDR3 length: 15 residues. V gave up 5 bases and J gave up 0 bases; unmatched junction bases: 3. Germline V gene data show CDR1 as SEHNR and CDR2 as FQNEAQ (reference sequence). CDR3 residues: CASSRGLASYNEQFF. The DNA of the CDR3 is TGTGCCAGCAGCCGAGGACTAGCCTCCTACAATGAGCAGTTCTTC.

The chain couples TRBV4-1 to TRBJ1-6; TRBD1 might be the D (6 bases). The germline V gene encodes CDR1 MGHRA and CDR2 YSYEKL. Trimming took off 1 base at V and 8 bases at J, with 15 bases between the two ends. The CDR3 has 16 amino acids. The CDR3 region is CASSQAGDTTYSPLHF. The CDR3 DNA sequence: TGCGCCAGCAGCCAAGCCGGGGACACCACTTATTCACCCCTCCACTTT.

The CDR3 bases are TGTGCCAGCAGCTTGGTATGGCGTGGACAGGGAAGATCCTACGAGCAGTACTTC. Its protein is CASSLVWRGQGRSYEQYF. The V gene is TRBV5-5, the J gene TRBJ2-7, with 8 bases aligning to TRBD1. CDR1 and CDR2 (germline): SGHKS, YYEKEE (reference sequence). After removal of 0 bases from V and 1 base from J, the junction contained 12 bases not matched to a gene. The CDR3 is 18 residues long.

CDR3: CASSQDPAYNEQFF. The CDR3 nucleotides read TGCGCCAGCAGCCAAGATCCCGCCTACAATGAGCAGTTCTTC. This chain joins TRBV4-1 and TRBJ2-1, with no clear D. Trimming pared 0 bases from V and 2 bases from J, leaving 5 bases between. The CDR3 contains 14 residues. CDR1 MGHRA and CDR2 YSYEKL come from the germline V gene.

V usage is TRBV6-1 and J usage is TRBJ1-4, with D possibly being TRBD1 (6 bases). V was pared by 3 bases and J by 8 bases, with 10 bases between. CDR1 MNHNS and CDR2 SASEGT come from the germline V gene. The CDR3 runs 13 residues. The CDR3 DNA reads TGTGCCAGCAGTGACAGGGGTAGGGAAAAACTGTTTTTT. It specifies CASSDRGREKLFF.

This rearrangement joins TRBV11-3 to TRBJ2-3; 8 bases match TRBD2. J was trimmed by 2 bases and V by 5 bases; bases with no gene match: 6. The CDR3 is 15 residues long. Per the germline V gene, CDR1 is SGHNT and CDR2 is YENEEA. CDR3 coding DNA: TGTGCCAGCAGCCCAGGACTAGCCCCCACAGATACGCAGTATTTT. As protein: CASSPGLAPTDTQYF.